A single TCR beta chain is shown here with its context. Germline V lookup: CDR1 SGHTA, CDR2 FQGNSA. This CDR3 comprises 13 residues. Trimming took off 5 bases at V and 4 bases at J, with 9 bases between the two ends. This specimen comes from a study of blood T cell repertoires in COVID-19. Turning to the study itself: Samples came from the United States, Italy and Spain, spanning acute and convalescent COVID-19. Sample material is recorded as cDNA or gDNA derived from T cells, B-cell-depleted T cells, or PBMCs.

Original processing methods: For nucleated cells, counts were estimated from reference gene primer amplification. Only in-frame clones appear in the TCRdb table, and some are missing; sequencing was by immunoSEQ multiplex PCR. For V, J and clone size, that table is used; D and trimming come from the DNA. Of some 90,000 clones in the sample, 80% to 90% were seen once. Sequencing input: peripheral blood. The genes are TRBV7-2 and TRBJ2-1; unclear D gene. This clonotype originated in an elderly woman with active COVID-19. The CDR3 nucleotides are TGTGCCAGCAGCACAGACATTTACAATGAGCAGTTCTTC. This translates into CASSTDIYNEQFF.